One and the same sample provided the 17 T cell receptor beta chains below, sequenced in a study of identical twins. A single record per CDR3 protein comes from TCRdb applying MiXCR to the 5' RACE reads. The sample lists hundreds of thousands of distinct CDR3 sequences; 15% to 20% were seen once. The sample was also linked to a second study, of T cells expressing NK-cell markers.

The sequenced sample was PBMCs. These receptor sequences come from a young woman in good health.

This clonotype was counted a few times. The chain carries TRBV12-3 or TRBV12-4 and TRBJ2-3, with D tentatively TRBD2 (6 bases). The CDR3 contains 13 residues. The germline V and J ends were trimmed by 6 bases and 2 bases, with 9 bases remaining between them. Written as DNA, the CDR3 is TGTGCCAGCAGGCGGGACTCCACAGATACGCAGTATTTT. This codes for CASRRDSTDTQYF.

This clonotype came up a few times. The chain carries TRBV7-6 and TRBJ2-7; 14 bases are shared with TRBD2. The CDR3 is 18 residues long. Germline CDR1 SGHVS, CDR2 FNYEAQ. With V trimmed by 6 bases and J by 6 bases, 16 bases remained unmatched. The CDR3 here is CASRSQPGTSGSVGEQYF. CDR3 DNA sequence: TGTGCCAGCAGATCTCAGCCGGGGACTAGCGGGAGTGTAGGCGAGCAGTACTTC.

Regarding this clonotype: Mismatch with germline at one junction end may stem from a read error. The chain employs TRBV4-2 and TRBJ1-1, with D possibly matching TRBD1 (5 bases). CDR3 length equals 13 residues. Germline CDR1 LGHNA, CDR2 YNFKEQ. CDR3 region: CASIQTGGSEAFF. The CDR3 nucleotides are TGTGCCAGCATCCAAACAGGAGGGTCAGAAGCTTTCTTT.

The V and J genes are TRBV12-3 or TRBV12-4 and TRBJ2-4, with D perhaps TRBD1 (5 bases). CDR3 length equals 17 residues. Trimming left V 5 bases short and J 0 bases short, with 17 bases between. The CDR3 nucleotides read TGTGCCAGCAGTCGTGGCCAGGGCACCTTAGCCAAAAACATTCAGTACTTC. As protein: CASSRGQGTLAKNIQYF.

Written as DNA, the CDR3 is TGCAGTGCTAGTTACTATACGCAGTATTTT. This sequence encodes CSASYYTQYF. V and J are TRBV20-1 and TRBJ2-3; unclear D gene. The V gene's germline CDR1 is DFQATT and CDR2 SNEGSKA (reference sequence). The length of the CDR3 is 10 residues. The V gene lost 3 bases and the J gene lost 7 bases, with 5 bases spanning the gap.

The chain employs TRBV25-1 and TRBJ2-7; D remains unclear. This CDR3 comprises 12 residues. V was shortened by 1 base and J by 4 bases, with 5 bases between the two germline ends. Per the germline V gene, CDR1 is MGHDK and CDR2 is SYGVNS. CDR3: CASSEWDYEQYF. As DNA, the CDR3 is TGTGCCAGCAGTGAATGGGATTACGAGCAGTACTTC.

This rearrangement joins TRBV6-1 to TRBJ2-7; TRBD1 is a possible D gene (6 bases). CDR1 is MNHNS, CDR2 SASEGT, per germline. The V and J ends lost 7 bases and 0 bases respectively, with 13 bases between them. The CDR3 length is 14 residues. Written as DNA, the CDR3 is TGTGCCAGCACCTCCGACAGGAGCTCCTACGAGCAGTACTTC. Encoded protein: CASTSDRSSYEQYF.

This clonotype was seen many times. This chain links TRBV7-9 with TRBJ1-1; a possible D gene is TRBD1 (5 bases). Deletions cut 4 bases from V and 7 bases from J, with 16 bases between. Germline V gene data show CDR1 as SEHNR and CDR2 as FQNEAQ (reference sequence). The CDR3 totals 14 residues. CDR3 bases: TGTGCCAGCAGCTCCTCGATGGGGGTCCGTGAAGCTTTCTTT. As protein: CASSSSMGVREAFF.

This clonotype has more than one count but fewer than ten. The chain combines TRBV20-1 with TRBJ2-2, with D perhaps assigned TRBD1 or TRBD2 (5 bases each). The CDR3 runs to 12 residues. V shed 5 bases and J shed 4 bases, with 8 bases lying between them. Germline lookup yields CDR1 DFQATT and CDR2 SNEGSKA (reference sequence). CDR3 residues: CSALGTTGELFF. CDR3 sequence (DNA): TGCAGTGCTCTTGGGACCACCGGGGAGCTGTTTTTT.

This clonotype was counted a few times. The J gene is TRBJ2-6, the V gene TRBV12-3 or TRBV12-4; a possible D gene is TRBD1 (6 bases). The CDR3 is 18 amino acids. Trimming removed 5 bases from V and 2 bases from J, with 19 bases in between. CDR3 residues: CASSPHGRGIPGANVLTF. The CDR3 DNA follows: TGTGCCAGCAGTCCACACGGCAGGGGAATCCCTGGGGCCAACGTCCTGACTTTC.

V and J are TRBV10-3 and TRBJ2-5, with D possibly TRBD2 on 5 matching bases. Germline V CDR1 and CDR2: ENHRY, SYGVKD. The CDR3 sequence is 14 residues long. Trimming cost V 3 bases and J 3 bases, with 11 bases left between them. The CDR3 DNA is TGTGCCATCAGTGAAGGGAGCCCCAAAGAGACCCAGTACTTC. Protein: CAISEGSPKETQYF.

The chain combines TRBV7-2 with TRBJ2-7; 8 bases are a match to TRBD2. CDR1 is SGHTA, CDR2 FQGNSA, per germline. This CDR3 spans 15 amino acids. V shed 8 bases and J 4 bases; nucleotides not matched to a gene: 13. CDR3 sequence: CASLSQAGVWYEQYF. CDR3 in DNA: TGTGCCAGCTTGAGTCAAGCGGGAGTCTGGTACGAGCAGTACTTC. The full variable domain, rest sourced from reference TRBV7-2 and TRBJ2-7, is GAGVSQSPSNKVTEKGKDVELRCDPISGHTALYWYRQSLGQGLEFLIYFQGNSAPDKSGLPSDRFSAERTGGSVSTLTIQRTQQEDSAVYLCASLSQAGVWYEQYFGPGTRLTVT.

This clonotype was picked up a small number of times. The chain is built from TRBV20-1 and TRBJ2-7; D not resolved. This CDR3 spans 11 amino acids. Trimming left V 3 bases short and J 6 bases short, with 9 bases between. Germline V CDR1 and CDR2: DFQATT, SNEGSKA (reference sequence). CDR3 nucleotide sequence: TGCAGTGCTAGCTTAGTGGGCGAGCAGTACTTC. Translation gives CSASLVGEQYF.

V gene TRBV21-1 combines with J gene TRBJ2-7; the table's TRBD1 call for D was not verified on the DNA. TRBV21-1 is described as a pseudogene. The CDR3 extends over 15 amino acids. The DNA for the CDR3 is TGTGCCAGCAGCATGCGGGGACAGGGGCGCGACGAGCAGTACTTC. Protein: CASSMRGQGRDEQYF.

This sequence joins TRBV18 and TRBJ2-7; D gene unclear. The germline V and J ends were trimmed by 2 bases and 2 bases, with 10 bases remaining between them. Germline V gives CDR1 KGHSH, CDR2 LQKENI. CDR3 length equals 14 residues. CDR3 sequence reads: CASSPALVPYEQYF. The CDR3 nucleotides are TGTGCCAGCTCACCAGCCCTGGTCCCCTACGAGCAGTACTTC.

The chain recombines TRBV20-1 with TRBJ2-1; 10 bases agree with TRBD2. Trimming at V came to 6 bases and at J to 5 bases, leaving 7 bases not matched to a gene. CDR3 length equals 14 residues. Germline V gene data show CDR1 as DFQATT and CDR2 as SNEGSKA (reference sequence). CDR3 amino acids: CSAARTSGNNEQFF. DNA for the CDR3: TGCAGTGCAGCTCGGACTAGCGGTAACAATGAGCAGTTCTTC.

The chain combines TRBV27 with TRBJ2-7; D unresolved. The germline V gene encodes CDR1 MNHEY and CDR2 SMNVEV (reference sequence). The CDR3 contains 15 residues. Trimming stripped 2 bases from V and 5 bases from J, with 16 bases between. CDR3 protein: CASSLRALDDNEQYF. CDR3 in DNA: TGTGCCAGCAGTTTAAGAGCCCTGGACGACAACGAGCAGTACTTC.